Listed below are T cell receptor beta chains from one sample, sequenced in a study of T-cell reconstitution after alpha-beta-depleted transplantation in children. TCRdb independently ran MiXCR on the PCR reads; one entry per CDR3 protein. The sample has about 580,000 distinct CDR3 sequences, 27% seen once. The sample here was PBMCs, taken before TCRalphabeta/CD19-depleted stem cell transplant. The receptor source for this set is a boy less than two years old with Wiskott-Aldrich syndrome, due to receive a stem cell transplant. Both conserved end residues are part of each CDR3. The order of the fields is J gene, D gene, clone size, V gene, CDR3 DNA, CDR3 protein. The D gene is left open where the match is weak. The size field is filled for only some rows; it gives once, few, many or a size class.

TRBJ2-5 | - | few | TRBV3-1 | TGTGCCAGCAGACGCGGGAAGCAAGAGACCCAGTACTTC | CASRRGKQETQYF
TRBJ2-1 | - | - | TRBV20-1 | TGCAGTGCCAGACCCCTAGGATTTGAGCAGTTCTTC | CSARPLGFEQFF
TRBJ2-7 | - | few | TRBV5-1 | TGCGCCAGCAGCCGAGGGGGATTCTCCTACGAGCAGTACTTC | CASSRGGFSYEQYF
TRBJ1-1 | - | few | TRBV6-1 | TGTGCCAGCAGTCTTAAGGTAGGGACTGAAGCTTTCTTT | CASSLKVGTEAFF
TRBJ2-7 | TRBD1 | - | TRBV20-1 | TGCAGTGCTAGAGATCCAACAGGGGGTTGGTACGAGCAGTACTTC | CSARDPTGGWYEQYF
TRBJ2-3 | - | once | TRBV2 | TGTGCCAGCAGACCAGGGGCCTCGGCTAGCACAGATACGCAGTATTTT | CASRPGASASTDTQYF
TRBJ2-2 | TRBD1 | few | TRBV24-1 | TGTGCCACCAGTCGGGACAGGGGGACTACCGGGGAGCTGTTTTTT | CATSRDRGTTGELFF
TRBJ1-3 | TRBD1 | - | TRBV13 | TGTGCCAGCAGCCCGCGAAGCGTGACAGGGCTAAATGGAAACACCATATATTTT | CASSPRSVTGLNGNTIYF
TRBJ2-7 | - | - | TRBV6-1 | TGTGCCAGCAGCGCCCCTCCACAGGGTATCTACGAGCAGTACTTC | CASSAPPQGIYEQYF
TRBJ2-3 | TRBD2 | - | TRBV7-9 | TGTGCCAGCAGCCCGCCGGGACTAGCGGGCCCAGATACGCAGTATTTT | CASSPPGLAGPDTQYF
TRBJ2-7 | - | few | TRBV5-1 | TGCGCCAGCAGCTTCCATACCCAGAACAGGGTCCTTTTATCGTACGAGCAGTACTTC | CASSFHTQNRVLLSYEQYF
TRBJ2-1 | TRBD2 | - | TRBV5-1 | TGCGCCAGCAGCTCCGGACTAGCGGGAGTCTTCAATGAGCAGTTCTTC | CASSSGLAGVFNEQFF
TRBJ2-7 | - | - | TRBV27 | TGTGCCAGCAGTTTCAAAGGCGGAAACTACGAGCAGTACTTC | CASSFKGGNYEQYF
TRBJ2-1 | - | - | TRBV13 | TGTGCCAGCAGCTTCGCAGGGGAGGGTGAGCAGTTCTTC | CASSFAGEGEQFF
TRBJ2-5 | TRBD1 | few | TRBV27 | TGTGCCAGCAGTCAATTGGGGACAGAGGAGACCCAGTACTTC | CASSQLGTEETQYF
TRBJ2-7 | TRBD2 | - | TRBV13 | TGTGCCAGCAGCTCCAGACTAGCGGGAGACGGCCACGAGCAGTACTTC | CASSSRLAGDGHEQYF
TRBJ1-2 | TRBD1 | few | TRBV7-2 | TGTGCCAGCAGCTTAGCGCAGGGACAGGGGTACTATGGCTACACCTTC | CASSLAQGQGYYGYTF
TRBJ2-4 | - | many | TRBV5-5 | TGTGCCAGCAGCTTGCAATTACTAGCCAAAAACATTCAGTACTTC | CASSLQLLAKNIQYF
TRBJ1-4 | TRBD1 | few | TRBV29-1 | TGCAGCGCAGCAAACCGGGACAGGGGTAAACTGTTTTTT | CSAANRDRGKLFF
TRBJ1-4 | - | - | TRBV5-1 | TGCGCCAGCAGCTTGGATGTGGGGCTGGGTGAAAAACTGTTTTTT | CASSLDVGLGEKLFF
TRBJ2-3 | - | few | TRBV7-2 | TGTGCCAGCAGCTCAGCCACCTTCGGCACAGATACGCAGTATTTT | CASSSATFGTDTQYF
TRBJ2-1 | - | few | TRBV5-1 | TGCGCCAGCAGCTTGGAGAGATCCCCCTACAATGAGCAGTTCTTC | CASSLERSPYNEQFF
TRBJ2-7 | TRBD1 | - | TRBV3-1 | TGTGCCAGCAGCCAAGTTCCGGGACAGGGGATCCACGAGCAGTACTTC | CASSQVPGQGIHEQYF
TRBJ2-7 | TRBD1 | - | TRBV27 | TGTGCCAGCAGTCCGATGCCCGGACAGGGCCTGTACGAGCAGTACTTC | CASSPMPGQGLYEQYF
TRBJ2-1 | TRBD2 | few | TRBV5-1 | TGCGCCAGCAGAAAGGGGACTAGCGGGATTTACGGCAATGAGCAGTTCTTC | CASRKGTSGIYGNEQFF
TRBJ1-6 | TRBD1 | few | TRBV5-1 | TGCGCCAGCAGCATAACAGGGGGCTTCGGGTCACCCCTCCACTTT | CASSITGGFGSPLHF
TRBJ1-1 | - | few | TRBV29-1 | TGCAGCGTTGAGAATTTCTTCCCTGAAGCTTTCTTT | CSVENFFPEAFF
TRBJ2-7 | TRBD1 | few | TRBV27 | TGTGCCACCAGGGACAGGGCTCTCTACGAGCAGTACTTC | CATRDRALYEQYF
TRBJ2-7 | TRBD2 | few | TRBV27 | TGTGCCAGCAGCGCGAGAGCGGGGCCCTACGAGCAGTACTTC | CASSARAGPYEQYF
TRBJ2-5 | TRBD2 | - | TRBV5-5 | TGTGCCAGCAGCTTTCCGGGGGGTTCGCAGACCCAGTACTTC | CASSFPGGSQTQYF